The 3 T cell receptor beta chains in this list originate from one sample, sequenced in a study of control samples from healthy donors and cancer patients (dated by TCRdb to 2018 to 2021). Library preparation used the immunoSEQ multiplex PCR assay. This immuneACCESS table, as held by TCRdb, lists in-frame sequences with V and J called but not all clones. Of the missing ones, under half trace to an unresolved V gene in checked studies; the others have no known cause. A total of about 170,000 clones appear in this sample, about 93% of them only once. Together, the top ten hold about 4% of the sample. Sequences were obtained from blood. These receptor sequences come from a woman aged 55-75 years in good health.

The gene calls are TRBV7-9 and TRBJ2-7, with 8 bases aligning to TRBD1. V lost 5 bases, J lost 3 bases, and 12 bases stayed unmatched. Per germline, CDR1 SEHNR and CDR2 FQNEAQ (reference sequence). The CDR3 is 16 amino acids. The CDR3 nucleotides are TGTGCCAGCAGCAGTTTCTCCGGGACAGGCTTCTACGAGCAGTACTTC. This codes for CASSSFSGTGFYEQYF.

In DNA, the CDR3 is TGTGCCAGCTCACCATTTACAGGAGAGAACACTGAAGCTTTCTTT. Translating gives CASSPFTGENTEAFF. This rearrangement joins TRBV18 to TRBJ1-1; D might be TRBD1 (5 bases). Germline V lookup: CDR1 KGHSH, CDR2 LQKENI. The CDR3 spans 15 residues. Trimming took off 2 bases at V and 1 base at J, with 11 bases between the two ends. Together with reference TRBV18 and TRBJ1-1, the CDR3 gives the full variable domain: NAGVMQNPRHLVRRRGQEARLRCSPMKGHSHVYWYRQLPEEGLKFMVYLQKENIIDESGMPKERFSAEFPKEGPSILRIQQVVRGDSAAYFCASSPFTGENTEAFFGQGTRLTVV.

The rearrangement joins TRBV7-2 to TRBJ2-1; no firm D call. The CDR3 runs 14 residues. CDR1 is SGHTA, CDR2 FQGNSA, per germline. Trimming pared 2 bases from V and 8 bases from J, leaving 13 bases between. The CDR3 loop is CASSLPTWKDEQFF. Written as DNA, the CDR3 is TGTGCCAGCAGCTTACCGACTTGGAAGGATGAGCAGTTCTTC.